The 17 T cell receptor gamma chains reported below all come from one sample, sequenced in a study of gamma-delta T cells after stem cell transplantation. TCRdb reanalysed the RT-PCR reads with CATT. The sample lists about 5,000 gamma-chain clones, 15% to 20% occurring once. Sequencing input: gamma-delta T cells. The receptors stem from a human donor. It is not recorded whose cells these are; they may come from a transplant donor.

The sample holds a few counts of this clone. This specimen includes other DNA sequences encoding the same CDR3. The chain uses TRGV4 and TRGJ1 or TRGJ2. Germline V gene lookup returns CDR1 EGSTGY and CDR2 YDSYTSSV. The trim removed 2 bases at V and 10 bases at J, leaving 2 bases unmatched. The CDR3 is 10 amino acids. In DNA form, the CDR3 reads TGTGCCACCTGGGATGACAAGAAACTCTTT. Its protein product is CATWDDKKLF.

This clone was found a few times. Other DNA sequences in the sample encode the same CDR3. V is TRGV9 and J is TRGJP. V trimming: 1 base; J trimming: 5 bases; junction bases outside the gene matches: 2. This CDR3 spans 16 amino acids. From germline, CDR1 is GITISATS and CDR2 ISYDGTV (reference sequence). CDR3 DNA: TGTGCCTTGTGGGAGGTCAAAGAGTTGGGCAAAAAAATCAAGGTATTT. As protein: CALWEVKELGKKIKVF.

The chain links TRGV3 to TRGJ1 or TRGJ2. In germline, CDR1 is VTNTFY, CDR2 YDVSTARD (reference sequence). The V segment lost 4 bases and the J segment 5 bases; nucleotides outside the gene matches: 8. The CDR3 loop spans 13 amino acids. CDR3 coding DNA: TGTGCCACCTGGGAACGTAGGGATTATAAGAAACTCTTT. Amino acids: CATWERRDYKKLF.

This clone was found a few times. The chain couples TRGV4 to TRGJ1 or TRGJ2. Germline assignment: CDR1 EGSTGY and CDR2 YDSYTSSV. The CDR3 length is 11 residues. Trimming removed 3 bases from V and 7 bases from J; junction bases left unmatched: 3. DNA of the CDR3: TGTGCCACCTGGGATCAATATAAGAAACTCTTT. Protein product: CATWDQYKKLF.

The genes are TRGV9 and TRGJ1 or TRGJ2. V shed 2 bases, J shed 0 bases, and the junction held 4 bases outside the gene matches. Germline values: CDR1 GITISATS, CDR2 ISYDGTV (reference sequence). This CDR3 spans 14 amino acids. The CDR3 reads CALWEELNYYKKLF. The CDR3, as DNA: TGTGCCTTGTGGGAGGAGCTGAATTATTATAAGAAACTCTTT.

The chain is built from TRGV5 and TRGJ1 or TRGJ2. Trimming removed 5 bases from V and 0 bases from J; junction bases left unmatched: 4. The CDR3 sequence is 13 residues long. Looked up from germline, CDR1 is VINAFY and CDR2 is YDVSNSKD. The CDR3 nucleotides are TGTGCCACCTGGGTACAGAATTATTATAAGAAACTCTTT. Translating it yields CATWVQNYYKKLF.

Notes on this clone: The sample contains more than one DNA sequence encoding this CDR3. The chain has TRGV3 and TRGJ1 or TRGJ2. Germline assignment: CDR1 VTNTFY and CDR2 YDVSTARD (reference sequence). The CDR3 consists of 14 residues. V shed 0 bases and J 3 bases; nucleotides not matched to a gene: 5. CDR3 protein: CATWDRPFYYKKLF. In nucleotides, the CDR3 is TGTGCCACCTGGGACAGGCCCTTTTATTATAAGAAACTCTTT.

This clone was seen more than once but under ten times. This chain joins TRGV3 and TRGJP2. There are 13 residues in the CDR3. CDR1 VTNTFY and CDR2 YDVSTARD come from the germline V gene (reference sequence). Trimming at V came to 3 bases and at J to 9 bases, leaving 7 bases not matched to a gene. Here the CDR3 reads CATWDHSHWIKTF. Here the CDR3 DNA reads TGTGCCACCTGGGACCACTCTCATTGGATCAAGACGTTT.

Concerning this clone itself: In the same sample, other DNA sequences code for this CDR3. This chain connects TRGV2 to TRGJ1 or TRGJ2. The CDR3 is 13 amino acids. CDR1 is EGSNGY and CDR2 is YDSYNSKV in the germline V gene. The junction had 4 bases not matched to a gene; V was cut back by 2 bases and J by 3 bases. The CDR3 bases are TGTGCCACCTGGGACGCGTTTTATTATAAGAAACTCTTT. The encoded protein is CATWDAFYYKKLF.

This clone has more than one count but fewer than ten. The chain carries TRGV9 and TRGJ1 or TRGJ2. There are 15 residues in the CDR3. V lost 2 bases, J lost 3 bases, and 10 bases stayed unmatched. Germline CDR1 and CDR2: GITISATS and ISYDGTV (reference sequence). The CDR3 spells CALWEGKHGYYKKLF. The CDR3 nucleotides are TGTGCCTTGTGGGAGGGCAAGCATGGTTATTATAAGAAACTCTTT.

The rearrangement links TRGV5 to TRGJ1 or TRGJ2. This CDR3 is built from 14 residues. V lost 0 bases, J lost 7 bases, and 9 bases stayed unmatched. The germline V gene encodes CDR1 VINAFY and CDR2 YDVSNSKD. The chain's CDR3 is CATWDRNQEYKKLF. Written as DNA, the CDR3 is TGTGCCACCTGGGACAGGAATCAGGAGTATAAGAAACTCTTT.

A remark on this clone: One end of the junction is discordant with germline, which a read error may explain. The chain recombines TRGV9 with TRGJP. The CDR3 extends over 17 amino acids. The germline CDR1 and CDR2 sequences are GITISATS and ISYDGTV (reference sequence). The CDR3 region is CALWEGKQELGEKIKVF. DNA for the CDR3: TGTGCCTTGTGGGAGGGAAAGCAAGAGTTGGGCGAAAAAATCAAGGTATTT.

This clone was counted between two and nine times. The chain recombines TRGV8 with TRGJ1 or TRGJ2. V was pared by 3 bases and J by 3 bases, with 8 bases of the junction left unmatched. The CDR3 consists of 14 residues. Germline loops: CDR1 VENAVY, CDR2 YDSYNSRV. CDR3 nucleotide sequence: TGTGCCACCTGGGATCTAACTACTTATTATAAGAAACTCTTT. Protein product: CATWDLTTYYKKLF.

V and J are TRGV2 and TRGJP2. Trimming cost V 0 bases and J 13 bases; bases outside gene matches: 2. This CDR3 is 11 amino acids long. Per germline, CDR1 EGSNGY and CDR2 YDSYNSKV. The CDR3 region has the DNA TGTGCCACCTGGGACGGGCCGATCAAGACGTTT. Translation gives CATWDGPIKTF.

The chain's CDR3 is CALWECSDWIKTF. The CDR3 nucleotides are TGTGCCTTGTGGGAGTGTAGTGATTGGATCAAGACGTTT. This chain connects TRGV9 to TRGJP2. With V trimmed by 3 bases and J by 3 bases, 1 base remained unmatched. This CDR3 has 13 residues. Germline loops: CDR1 GITISATS, CDR2 ISYDGTV (reference sequence).

In this sample, this clone turned up a few times. The chain employs TRGV9 and TRGJ1 or TRGJ2. The V gene end was trimmed by 0 bases and the J gene end by 5 bases; junction bases not matched to a gene: 10. The CDR3 totals 15 residues. CDR1 GITISATS and CDR2 ISYDGTV come from the germline V gene (reference sequence). The CDR3 spells CALWEVPWKDYKKLF. In DNA, the CDR3 is TGTGCCTTGTGGGAGGTGCCTTGGAAAGATTATAAGAAACTCTTT.

This rearrangement joins TRGV9 to TRGJ1 or TRGJ2. This CDR3 is built from 12 residues. Germline CDR1 and CDR2: GITISATS and ISYDGTV (reference sequence). Trimming cost V 6 bases and J 12 bases; bases outside gene matches: 14. This CDR3 reads CALWSQSRGKLF. CDR3 nucleotides: TGTGCCTTGTGGAGCCAGTCAAGGGGGAAACTCTTT.